This T cell receptor (beta chain) was identified during a study of T cells in Graves' hyperthyroidism and ophthalmopathy. In this sample, this clonotype turned up many times. The CDR3 has 15 amino acids. Germline CDR1 is MNHNS and CDR2 is SASEGT. The J segment lost 3 bases and the V segment lost 7 bases, leaving 9 bases of the junction unmatched. Criteria for exclusion of patients were uncontrolled infection, other autoimmune disease, pregnancy or lactation. TCR beta CDR3 region amplification was performed from RNA transcripts. TCR CDR3 regions were first amplified by RT-PCR with HTBI primers. Using its own MiXCR run on the multiplex PCR reads, TCRdb lists one record per CDR3 protein. Of approximately 300,000 distinct CDR3 sequences in the sample, over 15% were seen once.

The rearrangement links TRBV6-1 to TRBJ2-7, with TRBD1 matching over 10 bases. This receptor was taken from a woman aged 55-70 years with Graves' ophthalmopathy. Sample: blood. CDR3 protein: CASTLRGTGDYEQYF. The CDR3 DNA reads TGTGCCAGCACCTTAAGGGGGACAGGGGACTACGAGCAGTACTTC.